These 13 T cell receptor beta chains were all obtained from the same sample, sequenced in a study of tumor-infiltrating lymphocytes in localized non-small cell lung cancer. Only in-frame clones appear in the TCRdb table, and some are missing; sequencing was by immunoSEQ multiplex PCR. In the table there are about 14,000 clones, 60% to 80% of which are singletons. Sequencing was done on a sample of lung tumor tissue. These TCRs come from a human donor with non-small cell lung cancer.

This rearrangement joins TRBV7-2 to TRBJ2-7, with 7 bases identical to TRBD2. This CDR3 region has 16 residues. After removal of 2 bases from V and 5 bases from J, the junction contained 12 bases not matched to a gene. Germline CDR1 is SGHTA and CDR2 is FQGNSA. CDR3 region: CASSLLGGGRSDEQYF. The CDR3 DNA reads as TGTGCCAGCAGCTTACTGGGCGGGGGACGTTCTGACGAGCAGTACTTC.

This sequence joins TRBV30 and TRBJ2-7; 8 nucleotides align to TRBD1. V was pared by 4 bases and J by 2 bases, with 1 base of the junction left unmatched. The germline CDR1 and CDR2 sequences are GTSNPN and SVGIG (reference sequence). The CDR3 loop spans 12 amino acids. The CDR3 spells CAWTQGAYEQYF. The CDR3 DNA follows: TGTGCCTGGACACAGGGGGCCTACGAGCAGTACTTC.

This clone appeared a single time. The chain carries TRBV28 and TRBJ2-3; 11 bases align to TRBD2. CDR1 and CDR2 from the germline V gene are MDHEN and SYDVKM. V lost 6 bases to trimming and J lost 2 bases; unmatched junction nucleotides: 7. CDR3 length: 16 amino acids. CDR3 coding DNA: TGTGCCAGCAGCCCAGGGACTAGCGGACCCACAGATACGCAGTATTTT. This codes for CASSPGTSGPTDTQYF.

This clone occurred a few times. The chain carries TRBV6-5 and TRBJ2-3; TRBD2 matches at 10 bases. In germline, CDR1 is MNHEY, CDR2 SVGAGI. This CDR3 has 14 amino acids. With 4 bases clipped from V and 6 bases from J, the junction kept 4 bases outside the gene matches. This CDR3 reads CASSSPGLADTQYF. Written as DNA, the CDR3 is TGTGCCAGCAGTTCCCCGGGACTAGCGGATACGCAGTATTTT.

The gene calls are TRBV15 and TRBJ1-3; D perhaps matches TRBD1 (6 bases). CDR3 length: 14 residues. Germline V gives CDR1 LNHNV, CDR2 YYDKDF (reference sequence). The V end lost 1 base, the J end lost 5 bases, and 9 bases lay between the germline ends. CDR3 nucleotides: TGTGCCACCAGCAGAGCCGGGACACGAAACACCATATATTTT. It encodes CATSRAGTRNTIYF.

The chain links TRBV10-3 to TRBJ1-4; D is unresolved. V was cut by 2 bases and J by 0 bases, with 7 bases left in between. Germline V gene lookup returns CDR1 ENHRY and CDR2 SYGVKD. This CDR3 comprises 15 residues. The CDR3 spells CAISETGPTNEKLFF. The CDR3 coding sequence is TGTGCCATCAGTGAGACCGGACCAACTAATGAAAAACTGTTTTTT.

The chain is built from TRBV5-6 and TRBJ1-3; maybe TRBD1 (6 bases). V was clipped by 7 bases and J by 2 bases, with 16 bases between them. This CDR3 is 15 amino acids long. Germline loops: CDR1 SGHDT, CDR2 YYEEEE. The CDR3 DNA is TGTGCCAGCCTCTTGTGGGGGGCGGCTGGAAACACCATATATTTT. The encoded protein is CASLLWGAAGNTIYF.

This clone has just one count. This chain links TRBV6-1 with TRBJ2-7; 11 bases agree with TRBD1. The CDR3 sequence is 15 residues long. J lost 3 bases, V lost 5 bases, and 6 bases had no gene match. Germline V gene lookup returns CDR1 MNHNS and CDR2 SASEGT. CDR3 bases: TGTGCCAGCAGTTCCGGGACAGGGGGGTTCTACGAGCAGTACTTC. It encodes CASSSGTGGFYEQYF.

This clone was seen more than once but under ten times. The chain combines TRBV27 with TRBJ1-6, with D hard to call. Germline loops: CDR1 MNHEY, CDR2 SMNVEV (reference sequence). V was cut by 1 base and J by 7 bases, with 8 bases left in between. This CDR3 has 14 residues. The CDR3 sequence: CASSLLRTNSPLHF. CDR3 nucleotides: TGTGCCAGCAGTTTATTGCGCACCAATTCACCCCTCCACTTT.

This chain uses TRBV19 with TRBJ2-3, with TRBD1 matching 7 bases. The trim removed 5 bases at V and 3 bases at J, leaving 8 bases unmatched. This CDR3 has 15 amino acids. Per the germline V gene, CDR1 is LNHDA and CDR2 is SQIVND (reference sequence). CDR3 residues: CASSVQGYGTDTQYF. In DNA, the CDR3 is TGTGCCAGTAGTGTACAGGGGTACGGGACAGATACGCAGTATTTT.

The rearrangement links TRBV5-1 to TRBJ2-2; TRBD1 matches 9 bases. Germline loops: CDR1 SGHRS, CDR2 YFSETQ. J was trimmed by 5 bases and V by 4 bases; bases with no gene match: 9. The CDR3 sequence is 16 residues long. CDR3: CASSPPQGAGTGELFF. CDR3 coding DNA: TGCGCCAGCAGCCCCCCACAGGGGGCGGGAACCGGGGAGCTGTTTTTT.

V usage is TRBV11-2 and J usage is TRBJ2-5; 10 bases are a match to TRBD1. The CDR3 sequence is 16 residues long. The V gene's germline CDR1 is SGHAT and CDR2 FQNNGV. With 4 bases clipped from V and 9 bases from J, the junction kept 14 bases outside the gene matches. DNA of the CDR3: TGTGCCAGCAGCTCGCACCTGACAGGGGGCCTTGCGCCCCAGTACTTC. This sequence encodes CASSSHLTGGLAPQYF.

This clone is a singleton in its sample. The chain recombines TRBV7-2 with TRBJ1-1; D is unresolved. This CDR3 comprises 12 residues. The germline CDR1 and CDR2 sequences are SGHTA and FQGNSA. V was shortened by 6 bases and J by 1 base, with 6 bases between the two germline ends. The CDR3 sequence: CASREWNTEAFF. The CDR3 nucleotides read TGTGCCAGCAGGGAGTGGAACACTGAAGCTTTCTTT.